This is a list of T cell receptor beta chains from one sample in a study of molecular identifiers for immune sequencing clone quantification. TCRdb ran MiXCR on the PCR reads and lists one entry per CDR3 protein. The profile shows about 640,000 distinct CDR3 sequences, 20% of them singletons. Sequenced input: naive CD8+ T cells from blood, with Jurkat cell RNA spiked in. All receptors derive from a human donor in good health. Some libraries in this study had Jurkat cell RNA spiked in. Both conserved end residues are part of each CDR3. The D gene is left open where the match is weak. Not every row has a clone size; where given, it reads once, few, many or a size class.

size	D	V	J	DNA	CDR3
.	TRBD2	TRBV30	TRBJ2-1	TGTGCCTGGAGTGTTGGGACTAGCGGGGTCGATGAGCAGTTCTTC	CAWSVGTSGVDEQFF
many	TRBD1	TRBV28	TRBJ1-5	TGTGCCATCATCCCCCCGGACAGGGGATTTCAGCCCCAGCATTTT	CAIIPPDRGFQPQHF
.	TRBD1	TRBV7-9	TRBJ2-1	TGTGCCAGCAGCTCAACCCCGGGACAGGGGGATATTAATGAGCAGTTCTTC	CASSSTPGQGDINEQFF
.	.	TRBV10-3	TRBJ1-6	TGTGCCATCACCTCGGGTCATGCGATTAATTCACCCCTCCACTTT	CAITSGHAINSPLHF
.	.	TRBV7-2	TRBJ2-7	TGTGCCAGCAGCTTAGGTCGGGCGAGGACAGCCTACGAGCAGTACTTC	CASSLGRARTAYEQYF
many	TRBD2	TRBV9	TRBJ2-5	TGTGCCAGCAGCCCGACCGGGGCTTTAGCGGGGGGACAAGAGACCCAGTACTTC	CASSPTGALAGGQETQYF
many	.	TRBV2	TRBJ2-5	TGTGCCAGCAGGGAAGGTTTGGCTGAGACCCAGTACTTC	CASREGLAETQYF
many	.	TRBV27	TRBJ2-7	TGTGCCAGCAGTCCCGGGAAGAGTGACTGGTACGAGCAGTACTTC	CASSPGKSDWYEQYF
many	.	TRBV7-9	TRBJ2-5	TGTGCCAGCAGCCTACCTTTCTTAGAGGGAGAGACCCAGTACTTC	CASSLPFLEGETQYF
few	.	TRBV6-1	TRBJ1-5	TGTGCCAGCATGAGGGGGGAAGAGCCCCAGCATTTT	CASMRGEEPQHF
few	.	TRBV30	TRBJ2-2	TGTGCCTGGACCCTGGGTACGAGCACCGGGGAGCTGTTTTTT	CAWTLGTSTGELFF
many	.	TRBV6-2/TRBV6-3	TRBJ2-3	TGTGCCAGCAGTTACACAGGGATCTTCAGCACAGATACGCAGTATTTT	CASSYTGIFSTDTQYF
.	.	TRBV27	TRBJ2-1	TGTGCCAGCCTAGGCCTAGCGACCTACAATGAGCAGTTCTTC	CASLGLATYNEQFF
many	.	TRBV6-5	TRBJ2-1	TGTGCCAGCAGTTACTACGACAACGACAATGAGCAGTTCTTC	CASSYYDNDNEQFF
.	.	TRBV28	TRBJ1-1	TGTGCCAGCAGTTTTTCTCTGACGACTGAAGCTTTCTTT	CASSFSLTTEAFF
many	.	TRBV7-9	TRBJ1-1	TGTGCCAGCACCTCCCGCCTGGCAGGGCTGAACACTGAAGCTTTCTTT	CASTSRLAGLNTEAFF
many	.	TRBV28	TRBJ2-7	TGTGCCAGCAACGTAGGCAGGGCCTACGAGCAGTACTTC	CASNVGRAYEQYF
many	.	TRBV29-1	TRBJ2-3	TGCAGCGGTATTTTCACAGATACGCAGTATTTT	CSGIFTDTQYF
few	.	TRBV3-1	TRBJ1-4	TGTGCCAGCAGCCAACGAAAGCAGCCGGGGACTAATGAAAAACTGTTTTTT	CASSQRKQPGTNEKLFF
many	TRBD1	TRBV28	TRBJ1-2	TGTGCCAGCAGTCCAACAGGGGGAGTCTATGGCTACACCTTC	CASSPTGGVYGYTF
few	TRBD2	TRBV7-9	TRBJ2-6	TGTGCCAGCAGCCTATCAGGTAGCGGGGGACCTCTCGGGGCCAACGTCCTGACTTTC	CASSLSGSGGPLGANVLTF
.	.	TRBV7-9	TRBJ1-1	TGTGCCGGCAGCCCGGCTGGGGGGATCGGTTTTTTGGACACTGAAGCTTTCTTT	CAGSPAGGIGFLDTEAFF
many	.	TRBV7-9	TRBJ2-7	TGTGCCAGCAGCAAAGACAAGGCTGGACTGAGCTCCTACGAGCAGTACTTC	CASSKDKAGLSSYEQYF
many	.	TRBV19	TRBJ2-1	TGTGCCAGTAGTAGGGCCCCCACCCATGAGCAGTTCTTC	CASSRAPTHEQFF
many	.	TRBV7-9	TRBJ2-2	TGTGCCAGCACAAAAGACGCCACCGGGGAGCTGTTTTTT	CASTKDATGELFF
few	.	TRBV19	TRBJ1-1	TGTGCCAGCAAAATGGAGGGGGGAAGTACTGAAGCTTTCTTT	CASKMEGGSTEAFF
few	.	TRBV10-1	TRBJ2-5	TGCGCCAGCAGTGAGGACACCCAAGAGACCCAGTACTTC	CASSEDTQETQYF
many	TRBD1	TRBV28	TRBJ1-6	TGTGCCAGCAGTTTATCTGGGCGGGTTCGGGACAGGGCAGGCACCCTCCACTTT	CASSLSGRVRDRAGTLHF
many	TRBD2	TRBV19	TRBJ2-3	TGTGCCAGTAGTATCTCCCTAGCGGGGGGTAGCACAGATACGCAGTATTTT	CASSISLAGGSTDTQYF
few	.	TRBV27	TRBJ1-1	TGTGCCAGCAGTTCCGGGTCAGTCAACGGTGAAGCTTTCTTT	CASSSGSVNGEAFF
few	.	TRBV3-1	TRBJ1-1	TGTGCCAGCAGCCGATTTAAGGGCACTGAAGCTTTCTTT	CASSRFKGTEAFF
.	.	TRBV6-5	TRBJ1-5	TGTGCCAGCAGTTACTCGGGTTTGGATCAGCCCCAGCATTTT	CASSYSGLDQPQHF
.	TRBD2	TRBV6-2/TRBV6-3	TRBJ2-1	TGTGCCAGCCTGGGACTAGCGGGCGAGCAGTTCTTC	CASLGLAGEQFF
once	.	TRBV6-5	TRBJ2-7	TGTGCCAGCAGTTACCTCGACAGGAGGTACGAGCAGTACTTC	CASSYLDRRYEQYF
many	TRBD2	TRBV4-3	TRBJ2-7	TGCGCCAGCAGCCAAGACCCTAGCGGCCCCTACGAGCAGTACTTC	CASSQDPSGPYEQYF
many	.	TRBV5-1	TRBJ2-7	TGCGCCAGCAGCCCACAACCGGACAGTACCTACGAGCAGTACTTC	CASSPQPDSTYEQYF
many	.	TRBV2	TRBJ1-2	TGTGCCAGCAGAGAATCGACGGGAAATAACTATGGCTACACCTTC	CASRESTGNNYGYTF
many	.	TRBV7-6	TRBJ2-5	TGTGCCAGCAGCTCACCTCAAGACCAAGAGACCCAGTACTTC	CASSSPQDQETQYF
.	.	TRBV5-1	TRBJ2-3	TGCGCCACCCGTTGGGGTGAGACAGATACGCAGTATTTT	CATRWGETDTQYF
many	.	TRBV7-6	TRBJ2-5	TGTGCCAGCAGCTCCGGGGAGTGGAGGGGAGAGACCCAGTACTTC	CASSSGEWRGETQYF